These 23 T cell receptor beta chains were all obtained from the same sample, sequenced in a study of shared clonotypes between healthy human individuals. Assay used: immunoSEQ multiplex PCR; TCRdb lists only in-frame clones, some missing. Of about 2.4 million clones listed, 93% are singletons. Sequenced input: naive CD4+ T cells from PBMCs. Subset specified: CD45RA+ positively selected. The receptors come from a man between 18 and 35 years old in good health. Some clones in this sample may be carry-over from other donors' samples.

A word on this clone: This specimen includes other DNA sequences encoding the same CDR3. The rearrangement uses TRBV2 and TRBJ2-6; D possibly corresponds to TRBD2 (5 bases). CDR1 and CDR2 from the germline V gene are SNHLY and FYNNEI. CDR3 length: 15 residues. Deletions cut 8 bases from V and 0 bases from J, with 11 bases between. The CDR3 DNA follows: TGTGCCAGCTCCCCGGGGAGCTCTGGGGCCAACGTCCTGACTTTC. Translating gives CASSPGSSGANVLTF.

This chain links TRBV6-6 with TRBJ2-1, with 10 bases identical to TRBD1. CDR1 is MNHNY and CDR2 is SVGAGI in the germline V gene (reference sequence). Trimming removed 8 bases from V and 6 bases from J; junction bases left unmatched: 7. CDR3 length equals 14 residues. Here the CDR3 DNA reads TGTGCCAGCCAGCCGACAGGGGGCCCCAATGAGCAGTTCTTC. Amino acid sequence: CASQPTGGPNEQFF.

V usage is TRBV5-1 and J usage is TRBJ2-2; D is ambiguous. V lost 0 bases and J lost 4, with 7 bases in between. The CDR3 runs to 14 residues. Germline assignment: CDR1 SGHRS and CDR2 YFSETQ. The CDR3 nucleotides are TGCGCCAGCAGCTTGGCCTTGGTCACCGGGGAGCTGTTTTTT. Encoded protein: CASSLALVTGELFF.

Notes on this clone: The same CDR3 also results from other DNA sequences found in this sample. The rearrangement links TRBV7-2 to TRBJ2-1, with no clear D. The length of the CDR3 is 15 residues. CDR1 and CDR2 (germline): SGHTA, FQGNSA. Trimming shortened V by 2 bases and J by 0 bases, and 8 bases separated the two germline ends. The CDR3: CASSLLASSYNEQFF. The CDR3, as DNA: TGTGCCAGCAGCTTATTAGCAAGCTCCTACAATGAGCAGTTCTTC.

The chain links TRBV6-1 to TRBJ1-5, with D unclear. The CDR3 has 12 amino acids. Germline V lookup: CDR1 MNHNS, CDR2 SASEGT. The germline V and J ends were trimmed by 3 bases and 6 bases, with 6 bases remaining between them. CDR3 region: CASSDGSQPQHF. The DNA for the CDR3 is TGTGCCAGCAGTGACGGAAGTCAGCCCCAGCATTTT.

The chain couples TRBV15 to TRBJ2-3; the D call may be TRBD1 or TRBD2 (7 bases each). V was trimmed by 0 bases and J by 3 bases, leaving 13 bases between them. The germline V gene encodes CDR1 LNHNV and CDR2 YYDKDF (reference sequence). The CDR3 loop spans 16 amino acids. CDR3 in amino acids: CATSREGGTVTDTQYF. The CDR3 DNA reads TGTGCCACCAGCAGAGAGGGGGGGACAGTAACAGATACGCAGTATTTT.

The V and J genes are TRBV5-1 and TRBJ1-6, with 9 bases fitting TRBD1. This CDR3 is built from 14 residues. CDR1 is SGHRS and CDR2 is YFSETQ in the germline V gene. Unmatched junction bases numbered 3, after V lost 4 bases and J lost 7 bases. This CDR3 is CASSPDRGNSPLHF. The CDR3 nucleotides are TGCGCCAGCAGCCCTGACAGGGGGAATTCACCCCTCCACTTT.

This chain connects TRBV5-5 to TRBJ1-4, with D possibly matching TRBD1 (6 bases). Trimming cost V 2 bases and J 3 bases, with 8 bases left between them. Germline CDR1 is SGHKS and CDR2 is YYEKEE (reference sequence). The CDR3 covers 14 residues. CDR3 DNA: TGTGCCAGCAGCTTCACAGGGTCTAATGAAAAACTGTTTTTT. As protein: CASSFTGSNEKLFF.

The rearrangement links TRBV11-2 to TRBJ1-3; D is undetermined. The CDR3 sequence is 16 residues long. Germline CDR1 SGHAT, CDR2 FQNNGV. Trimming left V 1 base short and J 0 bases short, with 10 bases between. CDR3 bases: TGTGCCAGCAGCTTAGCTGAAGCCTCCTCTGGAAACACCATATATTTT. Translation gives CASSLAEASSGNTIYF.

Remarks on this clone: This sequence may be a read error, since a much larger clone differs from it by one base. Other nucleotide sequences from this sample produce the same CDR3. CDR3 sequence reads: CASSLGADTQYF. In DNA form, the CDR3 reads TGTGCCAGCAGCTTGGGGGCAGATACGCAGTATTTT. The chain carries TRBV11-2 and TRBJ2-3; either TRBD1 or TRBD2 may supply D (5 bases each). The CDR3 runs to 12 residues. The V end was cut by 3 bases, the J end by 4 bases, with 5 bases between. CDR1 and CDR2 from the germline V gene are SGHAT and FQNNGV.

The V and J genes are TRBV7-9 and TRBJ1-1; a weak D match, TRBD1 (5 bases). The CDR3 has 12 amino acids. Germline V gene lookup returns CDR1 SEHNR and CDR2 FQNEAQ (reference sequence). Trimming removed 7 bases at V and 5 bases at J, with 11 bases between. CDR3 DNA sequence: TGTGCCAGCACAGGGTCGGGTACTGAAGCTTTCTTT. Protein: CASTGSGTEAFF.

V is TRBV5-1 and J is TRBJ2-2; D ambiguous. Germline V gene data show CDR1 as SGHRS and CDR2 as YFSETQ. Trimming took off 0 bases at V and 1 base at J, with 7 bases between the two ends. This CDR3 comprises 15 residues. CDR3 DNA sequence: TGCGCCAGCAGCTTGGTCTCGCTGAACACCGGGGAGCTGTTTTTT. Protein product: CASSLVSLNTGELFF.

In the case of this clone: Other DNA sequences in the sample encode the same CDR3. The CDR3 spells CASSPGTDNYGYTF. The DNA for the CDR3 is TGTGCCAGCTCACCCGGGACGGACAACTATGGCTACACCTTC. V and J are TRBV18 and TRBJ1-2; a weak D match, TRBD1 (5 bases). The germline CDR1 and CDR2 sequences are KGHSH and LQKENI. CDR3 size: 14 residues. V was clipped by 3 bases and J by 2 bases, with 10 bases between them.

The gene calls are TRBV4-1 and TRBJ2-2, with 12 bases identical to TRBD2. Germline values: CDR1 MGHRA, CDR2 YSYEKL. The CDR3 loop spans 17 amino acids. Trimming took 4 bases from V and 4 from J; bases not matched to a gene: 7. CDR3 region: CASSPRGLAGLTGELFF. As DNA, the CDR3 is TGCGCCAGCAGCCCCCGAGGACTAGCGGGACTCACCGGGGAGCTGTTTTTT.

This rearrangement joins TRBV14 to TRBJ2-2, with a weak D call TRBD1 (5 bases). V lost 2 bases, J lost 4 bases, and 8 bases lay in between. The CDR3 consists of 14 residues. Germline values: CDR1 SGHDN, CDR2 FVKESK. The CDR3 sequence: CASSQQGATGELFF. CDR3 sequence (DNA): TGTGCCAGCAGCCAACAGGGCGCCACCGGGGAGCTGTTTTTT.

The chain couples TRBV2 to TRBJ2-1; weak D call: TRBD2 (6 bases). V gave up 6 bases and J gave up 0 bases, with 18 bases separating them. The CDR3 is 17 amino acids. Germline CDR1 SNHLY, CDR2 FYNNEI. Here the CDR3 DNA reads TGTGCCAGCAGGGATATAGCGACTAGGCGCTCCTACAATGAGCAGTTCTTC. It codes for CASRDIATRRSYNEQFF.

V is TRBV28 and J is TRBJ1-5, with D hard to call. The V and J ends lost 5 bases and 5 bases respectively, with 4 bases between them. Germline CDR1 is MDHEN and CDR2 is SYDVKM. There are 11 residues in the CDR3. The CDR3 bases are TGTGCCAGCAGTCTCTATCAGCCCCAGCATTTT. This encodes CASSLYQPQHF.

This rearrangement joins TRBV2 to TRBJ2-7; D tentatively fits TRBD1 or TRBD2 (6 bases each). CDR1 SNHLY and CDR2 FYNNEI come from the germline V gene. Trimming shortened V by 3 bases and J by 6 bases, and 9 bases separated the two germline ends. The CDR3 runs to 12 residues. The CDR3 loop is CASSEGGLEQYF. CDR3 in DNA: TGTGCCAGCAGTGAGGGGGGCCTCGAGCAGTACTTC. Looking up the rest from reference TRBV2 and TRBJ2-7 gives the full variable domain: EPEVTQTPSHQVTQMGQEVILRCVPISNHLYFYWYRQILGQKVEFLVSFYNNEISEKSEIFDDQFSVERPDGSNFTLKIRSTKLEDSAMYFCASSEGGLEQYFGPGTRLTVT.

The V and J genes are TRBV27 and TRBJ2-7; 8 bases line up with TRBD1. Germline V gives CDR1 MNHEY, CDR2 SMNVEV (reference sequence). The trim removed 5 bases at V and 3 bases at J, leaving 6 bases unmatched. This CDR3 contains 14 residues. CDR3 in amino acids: CASSGDRRGYEQYF. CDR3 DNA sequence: TGTGCCAGCAGTGGGGACAGGAGAGGCTACGAGCAGTACTTC.

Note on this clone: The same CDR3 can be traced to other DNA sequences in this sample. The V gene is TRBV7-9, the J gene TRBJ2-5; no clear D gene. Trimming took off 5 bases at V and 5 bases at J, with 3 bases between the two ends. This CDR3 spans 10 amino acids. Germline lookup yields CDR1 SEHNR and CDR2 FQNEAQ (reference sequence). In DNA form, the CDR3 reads TGTGCCAGCAGCCTGGAGACCCAGTACTTC. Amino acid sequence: CASSLETQYF.

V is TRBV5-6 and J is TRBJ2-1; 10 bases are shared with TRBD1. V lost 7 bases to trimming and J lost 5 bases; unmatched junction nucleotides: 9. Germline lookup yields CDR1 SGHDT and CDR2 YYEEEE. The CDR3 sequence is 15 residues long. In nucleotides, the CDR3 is TGTGCCAGCTCGAACTCCGGGACAGGGGACAATGAGCAGTTCTTC. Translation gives CASSNSGTGDNEQFF.

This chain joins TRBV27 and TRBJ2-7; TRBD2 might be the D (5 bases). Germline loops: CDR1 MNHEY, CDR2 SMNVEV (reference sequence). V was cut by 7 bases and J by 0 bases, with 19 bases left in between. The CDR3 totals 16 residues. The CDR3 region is CASNPGRRINSYEQYF. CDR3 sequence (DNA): TGTGCCAGCAACCCAGGTCGGAGGATTAACTCCTACGAGCAGTACTTC.

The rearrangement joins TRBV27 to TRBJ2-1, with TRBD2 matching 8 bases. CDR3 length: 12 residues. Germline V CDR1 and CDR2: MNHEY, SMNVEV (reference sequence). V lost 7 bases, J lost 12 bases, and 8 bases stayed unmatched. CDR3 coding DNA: TGTGCCAGCAAAGGTCGGGGGGGCAGGCAGTTCTTC. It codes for CASKGRGGRQFF.